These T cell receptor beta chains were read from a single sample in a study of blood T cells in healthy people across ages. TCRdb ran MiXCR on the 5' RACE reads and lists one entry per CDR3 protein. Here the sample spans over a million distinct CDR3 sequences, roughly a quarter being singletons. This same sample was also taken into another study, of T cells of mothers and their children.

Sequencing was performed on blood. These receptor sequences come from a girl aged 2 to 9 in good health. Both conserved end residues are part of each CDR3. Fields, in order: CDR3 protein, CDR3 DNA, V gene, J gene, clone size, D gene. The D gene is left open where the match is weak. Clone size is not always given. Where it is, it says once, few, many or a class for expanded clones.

cdr3_aa: CASSEDSGNTIYF
cdr3_nt: TGTGCCAGCAGTGAAGACTCTGGAAACACCATATATTTT
v_call: TRBV2
j_call: TRBJ1-3
clone_size: NA
d_call: NA

cdr3_aa: CATSDVRTGLDNEQFF
cdr3_nt: TGTGCCACCAGCGACGTACGGACAGGGCTCGACAATGAGCAGTTCTTC
v_call: TRBV15
j_call: TRBJ2-1
clone_size: few
d_call: TRBD1

cdr3_aa: CAISESFAPGGETQYF
cdr3_nt: TGTGCCATCAGTGAGTCGTTCGCCCCCGGAGGAGAGACCCAGTACTTC
v_call: TRBV10-3
j_call: TRBJ2-5
clone_size: NA
d_call: NA

cdr3_aa: CASSPPGVYEQYF
cdr3_nt: TGTGCCAGCAGCCCTCCAGGGGTCTACGAGCAGTACTTC
v_call: TRBV5-5
j_call: TRBJ2-7
clone_size: NA
d_call: NA

cdr3_aa: CASRPDLVQETLYF
cdr3_nt: TGTGCCAGTAGACCCGACTTGGTACAAGAGACCCTGTACTTC
v_call: TRBV28
j_call: TRBJ2-5
clone_size: few
d_call: NA

cdr3_aa: CASSLGDVEQFF
cdr3_nt: TGTGCCAGCAGTTTAGGGGATGTTGAGCAGTTCTTC
v_call: TRBV12-3/TRBV12-4
j_call: TRBJ2-1
clone_size: NA
d_call: NA

cdr3_aa: CSVVGVEQFF
cdr3_nt: TGCAGCGTTGTGGGCGTTGAGCAGTTCTTC
v_call: TRBV29-1
j_call: TRBJ2-1
clone_size: NA
d_call: NA

cdr3_aa: CASSVEGTAKNIQYF
cdr3_nt: TGTGCCAGCAGCGTAGAGGGGACAGCCAAAAACATTCAGTACTTC
v_call: TRBV9
j_call: TRBJ2-4
clone_size: NA
d_call: NA

cdr3_aa: CASSLWAGGPQYF
cdr3_nt: TGTGCCAGCAGTCTCTGGGCAGGGGGGCCCCAGTACTTC
v_call: TRBV28
j_call: TRBJ2-5
clone_size: NA
d_call: NA

cdr3_aa: CASSLPAGTSNTEAFF
cdr3_nt: TGTGCCAGCAGCCTTCCCGCTGGGACATCGAACACTGAAGCTTTCTTT
v_call: TRBV7-9
j_call: TRBJ1-1
clone_size: NA
d_call: NA

cdr3_aa: CASSRGSGANTGELFF
cdr3_nt: TGTGCCAGCAGCAGGGGGAGCGGCGCGAACACCGGGGAGCTGTTTTTT
v_call: TRBV11-2
j_call: TRBJ2-2
clone_size: NA
d_call: NA

cdr3_aa: CASSEDRGNTGELFF
cdr3_nt: TGTGCCAGTAGTGAAGACAGGGGCAATACCGGGGAGCTGTTTTTT
v_call: TRBV19
j_call: TRBJ2-2
clone_size: NA
d_call: TRBD1

cdr3_aa: CASSLSWDQETQYF
cdr3_nt: TGTGCCAGCAGTTTAAGTTGGGACCAAGAGACCCAGTACTTC
v_call: TRBV12-3/TRBV12-4
j_call: TRBJ2-5
clone_size: NA
d_call: NA

cdr3_aa: CSASRDSLETQYF
cdr3_nt: TGCAGTGCTAGTCGGGACAGCCTGGAGACCCAGTACTTC
v_call: TRBV20-1
j_call: TRBJ2-5
clone_size: NA
d_call: TRBD1

cdr3_aa: CASSAKAGQGFSGYTF
cdr3_nt: TGTGCCAGCAGTGCAAAAGCGGGACAAGGTTTCTCTGGCTACACCTTC
v_call: TRBV6-1
j_call: TRBJ1-2
clone_size: NA
d_call: NA

cdr3_aa: CATSRGSVYTEAFF
cdr3_nt: TGTGCCACCAGCAGAGGCAGCGTTTACACTGAAGCTTTCTTT
v_call: TRBV15
j_call: TRBJ1-1
clone_size: few
d_call: NA

cdr3_aa: CASSQDGGKPLHF
cdr3_nt: TGCGCCAGCAGCCAAGATGGAGGGAAACCCCTCCACTTT
v_call: TRBV4-3
j_call: TRBJ1-6
clone_size: NA
d_call: NA

cdr3_aa: CASSFKLVYPSYNEQFF
cdr3_nt: TGTGCCAGCAGCTTCAAGTTGGTCTACCCCTCCTACAATGAGCAGTTCTTC
v_call: TRBV7-9
j_call: TRBJ2-1
clone_size: few
d_call: NA

cdr3_aa: CSVGTQGAVAGELFF
cdr3_nt: TGCAGCGTCGGTACACAGGGGGCCGTGGCCGGGGAGCTGTTTTTT
v_call: TRBV29-1
j_call: TRBJ2-2
clone_size: NA
d_call: TRBD1

cdr3_aa: CASSQGSAGGQETQYF
cdr3_nt: TGCGCCAGCAGCCAAGGTTCCGCAGGGGGGCAAGAGACCCAGTACTTC
v_call: TRBV4-3
j_call: TRBJ2-5
clone_size: NA
d_call: NA

cdr3_aa: CASSLASGSGGFF
cdr3_nt: TGTGCCAGCAGCTTAGCTTCCGGTTCCGGCGGGTTCTTC
v_call: TRBV7-8
j_call: TRBJ2-1
clone_size: NA
d_call: NA

cdr3_aa: CASSLVGSGGLKNIQYF
cdr3_nt: TGTGCCAGCAGCTTAGTTGGTAGCGGGGGACTCAAAAACATTCAGTACTTC
v_call: TRBV7-2
j_call: TRBJ2-4
clone_size: NA
d_call: TRBD2

cdr3_aa: CASRPGGETQYF
cdr3_nt: TGTGCCAGCAGGCCGGGTGGAGAGACCCAGTACTTC
v_call: TRBV21-1
j_call: TRBJ2-5
clone_size: NA
d_call: NA

cdr3_aa: CASSGADRNEQYF
cdr3_nt: TGTGCCAGCAGCGGTGCGGATAGAAACGAGCAGTACTTC
v_call: TRBV7-8
j_call: TRBJ2-7
clone_size: few
d_call: NA

cdr3_aa: CASSQDYLGQGGETQYF
cdr3_nt: TGCGCCAGCAGCCAAGATTACCTGGGACAGGGTGGAGAGACCCAGTACTTC
v_call: TRBV4-3
j_call: TRBJ2-5
clone_size: few
d_call: TRBD1

cdr3_aa: CASSSQRGGQGREQYF
cdr3_nt: TGTGCCAGCAGTTCCCAACGGGGGGGCCAGGGTCGCGAGCAGTACTTC
v_call: TRBV28
j_call: TRBJ2-7
clone_size: few
d_call: TRBD2

cdr3_aa: CSASRGTSGGVNEQFF
cdr3_nt: TGCAGTGCTAGTAGGGGAACTAGCGGGGGAGTAAATGAGCAGTTCTTC
v_call: TRBV20-1
j_call: TRBJ2-1
clone_size: NA
d_call: TRBD2

cdr3_aa: CASSRSPGTAITDTQYF
cdr3_nt: TGTGCCAGCAGTCGATCACCCGGGACAGCTATTACAGATACGCAGTATTTT
v_call: TRBV6-1
j_call: TRBJ2-3
clone_size: NA
d_call: TRBD1

cdr3_aa: CASSQDGQGRIETQYF
cdr3_nt: TGCGCCAGCAGCCAAGATGGACAGGGGAGAATAGAGACCCAGTACTTC
v_call: TRBV4-1
j_call: TRBJ2-5
clone_size: few
d_call: TRBD1

cdr3_aa: CSARVGSGQTQYF
cdr3_nt: TGCAGTGCTAGAGTCGGTAGCGGGCAGACCCAGTACTTC
v_call: TRBV20-1
j_call: TRBJ2-5
clone_size: NA
d_call: TRBD2

cdr3_aa: CASSPLPGGALYGYTF
cdr3_nt: TGTGCCAGCAGCCCCCTGCCAGGGGGGGCCCTCTATGGCTACACCTTC
v_call: TRBV13
j_call: TRBJ1-2
clone_size: NA
d_call: TRBD1

cdr3_aa: CASRRTGTGGLFF
cdr3_nt: TGTGCCAGCAGGCGTACCGGGACAGGAGGACTGTTTTTT
v_call: TRBV11-2
j_call: TRBJ1-4
clone_size: NA
d_call: TRBD1

cdr3_aa: CASRPGVVNTDTQYF
cdr3_nt: TGTGCCAGCAGACCCGGGGTCGTTAATACAGATACGCAGTATTTT
v_call: TRBV21-1
j_call: TRBJ2-3
clone_size: NA
d_call: NA

cdr3_aa: CANSRGETQYF
cdr3_nt: TGTGCCAACTCAAGGGGAGAGACCCAGTACTTC
v_call: TRBV12-3/TRBV12-4
j_call: TRBJ2-5
clone_size: few
d_call: NA

cdr3_aa: CASSTSDRGADTQYF
cdr3_nt: TGTGCCAGCAGCACGTCAGACAGGGGAGCAGATACGCAGTATTTT
v_call: TRBV28
j_call: TRBJ2-3
clone_size: few
d_call: TRBD1

cdr3_aa: CASSLETGVAYNEQFF
cdr3_nt: TGTGCCAGCAGTTTAGAGACAGGGGTAGCCTACAATGAGCAGTTCTTC
v_call: TRBV12-3/TRBV12-4
j_call: TRBJ2-1
clone_size: few
d_call: TRBD1

cdr3_aa: CASSPRSDTEAFF
cdr3_nt: TGTGCCAGCAGCCCCCGATCGGACACTGAAGCTTTCTTT
v_call: TRBV3-1
j_call: TRBJ1-1
clone_size: few
d_call: NA

cdr3_aa: CASSSTGYGCTF
cdr3_nt: TGTGCCAGCAGTAGCACGGGCTATGGCTGCACCTTC
v_call: TRBV27
j_call: TRBJ1-2
clone_size: few
d_call: NA

cdr3_aa: CASSPGSVGDQYF
cdr3_nt: TGTGCCAGCAGCCCTGGGTCGGTTGGTGACCAGTACTTC
v_call: TRBV6-5
j_call: TRBJ2-5
clone_size: NA
d_call: NA

cdr3_aa: CSALRLLRNTEAFF
cdr3_nt: TGCAGTGCTTTAAGGCTCCTTCGAAACACTGAAGCTTTCTTT
v_call: TRBV20-1
j_call: TRBJ1-1
clone_size: NA
d_call: NA

cdr3_aa: CASSAGWGQMEGTQYF
cdr3_nt: TGTGCCAGCAGCGCAGGCTGGGGGCAGATGGAAGGGACCCAGTACTTC
v_call: TRBV28
j_call: TRBJ2-5
clone_size: NA
d_call: NA

cdr3_aa: CASSDPSLPTGFNSPLHF
cdr3_nt: TGTGCCAGCAGTGACCCGTCCCTCCCGACAGGGTTTAATTCACCCCTCCACTTT
v_call: TRBV6-1
j_call: TRBJ1-6
clone_size: NA
d_call: TRBD1

cdr3_aa: CASSRRRGVNIQYF
cdr3_nt: TGTGCCAGCAGCCGCAGGAGAGGGGTAAACATTCAGTACTTC
v_call: TRBV28
j_call: TRBJ2-4
clone_size: NA
d_call: NA

cdr3_aa: CASSFGGIRYEQYF
cdr3_nt: TGTGCCAGCAGCTTCGGCGGAATACGGTACGAGCAGTACTTC
v_call: TRBV7-2
j_call: TRBJ2-7
clone_size: few
d_call: NA

cdr3_aa: CSVETSSPPYEQYF
cdr3_nt: TGCAGCGTCGAGACTAGTTCCCCCCCCTACGAGCAGTACTTC
v_call: TRBV29-1
j_call: TRBJ2-7
clone_size: NA
d_call: NA

cdr3_aa: CASSQDWDFLTTTQYF
cdr3_nt: TGTGCCAGCAGCCAAGACTGGGACTTCCTTACTACTACGCAGTATTTT
v_call: TRBV3-1
j_call: TRBJ2-3
clone_size: NA
d_call: NA

cdr3_aa: CASSVIMKRRGIDTQYF
cdr3_nt: TGTGCCAGCAGCGTAATTATGAAGAGAAGGGGAATAGATACGCAGTATTTT
v_call: TRBV9
j_call: TRBJ2-3
clone_size: few
d_call: NA

cdr3_aa: CASSLELAGYSYEQYF
cdr3_nt: TGTGCCAGCAGCTTAGAACTAGCGGGGTACTCCTACGAGCAGTACTTC
v_call: TRBV11-2
j_call: TRBJ2-7
clone_size: few
d_call: TRBD2

cdr3_aa: CSASRLSFSYEQYF
cdr3_nt: TGCAGTGCTTCCAGATTATCATTCTCCTACGAGCAGTACTTC
v_call: TRBV20-1
j_call: TRBJ2-7
clone_size: few
d_call: NA

cdr3_aa: CASSPGWGTRSYNEQFF
cdr3_nt: TGTGCCAGCAGCCCAGGATGGGGGACACGCTCCTACAATGAGCAGTTCTTC
v_call: TRBV3-1
j_call: TRBJ2-1
clone_size: NA
d_call: NA

cdr3_aa: CASTRTGLPEETQYF
cdr3_nt: TGTGCCAGCACTCGGACAGGGCTACCCGAAGAGACCCAGTACTTC
v_call: TRBV28
j_call: TRBJ2-5
clone_size: few
d_call: TRBD1

cdr3_aa: CASSLGSPVPGETQYF
cdr3_nt: TGTGCCAGCAGCTTAGGGTCCCCAGTACCAGGAGAGACCCAGTACTTC
v_call: TRBV7-9
j_call: TRBJ2-5
clone_size: NA
d_call: NA

cdr3_aa: CASSQAPRRTQYF
cdr3_nt: TGTGCCAGCAGCCAAGCCCCTCGCCGGACCCAGTACTTC
v_call: TRBV3-1
j_call: TRBJ2-5
clone_size: NA
d_call: NA

cdr3_aa: CSASNDPGMTDTQYF
cdr3_nt: TGCAGTGCTAGTAATGATCCGGGAATGACAGATACGCAGTATTTT
v_call: TRBV20-1
j_call: TRBJ2-3
clone_size: once
d_call: NA

cdr3_aa: CASSPGLGARIQETQYF
cdr3_nt: TGTGCCAGCTCACCAGGTTTAGGGGCGAGAATCCAAGAGACCCAGTACTTC
v_call: TRBV18
j_call: TRBJ2-5
clone_size: NA
d_call: NA

cdr3_aa: CASSPAGTAYQETQYF
cdr3_nt: TGTGCCAGCAGCCCGGCCGGGACAGCGTACCAAGAGACCCAGTACTTC
v_call: TRBV9
j_call: TRBJ2-5
clone_size: NA
d_call: TRBD1

cdr3_aa: CASNLDLERGLTDTQYF
cdr3_nt: TGTGCCAGCAACTTAGATTTGGAGCGGGGCCTCACAGATACGCAGTATTTT
v_call: TRBV11-2
j_call: TRBJ2-3
clone_size: few
d_call: TRBD2

cdr3_aa: CASSIEGGAETDTQYF
cdr3_nt: TGTGCCAGCAGCATCGAGGGGGGGGCAGAGACAGATACGCAGTATTTT
v_call: TRBV5-4
j_call: TRBJ2-3
clone_size: few
d_call: NA

cdr3_aa: CVITDRGLGTEAFF
cdr3_nt: TGTGTCATCACAGACCGGGGTCTTGGCACTGAAGCTTTCTTT
v_call: TRBV10-3
j_call: TRBJ1-1
clone_size: few
d_call: NA